This T cell receptor (beta chain) is drawn from a study of T cell responses to AZD1222 COVID-19 vaccine. The V gene end was trimmed by 4 bases and the J gene end by 5 bases; junction bases not matched to a gene: 6. CDR3 length: 14 residues. From germline, CDR1 is SGHRS and CDR2 YFSETQ. Some clones are missing from TCRdb's copy, which holds only in-frame ones; the method was immunoSEQ multiplex PCR. The sample includes fewer than 90,000 clones, around nine tenths seen only once; the top ten take around a tenth. This clone was recorded only once. The source was peripheral blood, collected 28 days after the second AZD1222 dose. V and J are TRBV5-1 and TRBJ1-1; TRBD1 matches at 9 bases. The sequence derives from an adult who received the AZD1222 COVID-19 vaccine. CDR3 sequence: CASSLSGQGTEAFF. DNA of the CDR3: TGCGCCAGCAGCCTGAGCGGACAGGGGACTGAAGCTTTCTTT.